This T cell receptor (beta chain) was recovered during a study of T cell repertoires and HLA-DP antigens. Study background: DNA input averaged approximately 230 ng in sorted CD137+CD4+ and roughly 1.2 ug in pre-culture CD4+. Points from the study as a whole: Clones undetected before culture averaged about 33% against one allele and around 50% against the other. Pre-culture clonality, approximately 0.04, was far below sorted CD137+ clonality of around 0.39.

About this clone: The target antigen is unknown.

Primers targeted 54 TRBV and 13 TRBJ segments. Sequencing used immunoSEQ multiplex PCR; TCRdb keeps in-frame clones, though not all of them. Altogether some 120,000 clones are present, around 93% being singletons, with the ten largest covering approximately 0.29%. Germline assignment: CDR1 SGDLS and CDR2 YYNGEE. The trim removed 1 base at V and 5 bases at J, leaving 3 bases unmatched. The CDR3 contains 15 residues. Sequenced input: CD4+ T cells from PBMCs. The genes are TRBV9 and TRBJ2-3, with TRBD2 matching 11 bases. The clonotype originates from a woman aged 18-30 years in good health and CMV-seronegative. CDR3 DNA: TGTGCCAGCAGCGTAAGACTAGCGGGGCTAGATACGCAGTATTTT. This gives the protein CASSVRLAGLDTQYF.